This T cell receptor beta chain stems from a study of blood T cells in healthy people across ages. At the level of the study: With template switching, about one barcoded beta molecule was captured per two T cells.

As for this clonotype: The target antigen is unknown. Germline is not matched at one junction end, which may reflect a read error.

Alongside a J-beta primer mix, a sample-barcoded 5' primer served in a second PCR lasting about 6 to 12 cycles. Paired-end reads containing CDR3 totaled no fewer than 2.5 million for each sample. TCRdb reanalysed the 5' RACE reads using MiXCR and keeps one entry per CDR3 protein. The data show about 1,600,000 distinct CDR3 sequences, roughly 40% seen once. The CDR3 extends over 15 amino acids. In germline, CDR1 is SNHLY, CDR2 FYNNEI. Study-level points and caveats: Diversity was higher, and naive CD4+ cells more numerous, in long-lived donors than in aged donors. Those diversity estimates obtained from one million T cells were thought to be underestimates.

V and J are TRBV2 and TRBJ2-1; 9 bases agree with TRBD2. Sequenced material: blood. The sequence was obtained from a young woman in good health. Here the CDR3 DNA reads TGTGCCAGCGGGCTAGCGGGGAGCCCCTACAATGAGCAGTGCTTC. Its protein is CASGLAGSPYNEQCF.